This TCR beta chain emerged from a study of T cells in localized non-small cell lung cancer. The CDR3 is 13 residues long. CDR1 SEHNR and CDR2 FQNEAQ come from the germline V gene (reference sequence). Trimming at V came to 5 bases and at J to 7 bases, leaving 6 bases not matched to a gene. General study findings and limits: When the top 100 tumor clones were examined, a median approximately 57 of them also appeared in the adjacent lung, which was paired and uninvolved. Increased T cell density in blood showed an association with longer overall survival.

Note on this clone: Its antigen remains unknown.

Libraries were prepared by immunoSEQ multiplex PCR; TCRdb keeps only in-frame clonotypes and omits some of them. The sample has roughly 19,000 clones, 65% to 90% seen once; the top ten hold roughly 4%. This clonotype was obtained from a man between 40 and 70 years old with stage I lung adenocarcinoma. The starting material was peripheral blood, obtained before any cancer treatment. The chain recombines TRBV7-9 with TRBJ2-7, with TRBD2 matching 9 bases. Here the CDR3 reads CASSPLLAGEQYF. The CDR3 nucleotides are TGTGCCAGCAGCCCCCTTCTAGCGGGGGAGCAGTACTTC.